This TCR beta chain was observed in a study of blood T cells in healthy people across ages. The CDR3 is made up of 14 amino acids. Germline V CDR1 and CDR2: DFQATT, SNEGSKA (reference sequence). The J segment lost 0 bases and the V segment lost 6 bases, leaving 5 bases of the junction unmatched. The use of a sample-barcoded 5' primer and a J-beta primer mix characterized a second PCR of roughly 7 to 11 cycles. Sequencing recovered at least 3 million CDR3-containing paired-end reads from each sample. Each CDR3 protein is one row after TCRdb ran MiXCR on the 5' RACE reads. The table includes about 1.8 million distinct CDR3 sequences, just under 50% detected once.

The rearrangement uses TRBV20-1 and TRBJ2-1; 7 bases are shared with TRBD1. Sequenced input: blood. The sequence was collected from a woman aged 35 to 49 in good health. The CDR3 bases are TGCAGTGCAAGGGACAGCCGCTCCTACAATGAGCAGTTCTTC. Its protein product is CSARDSRSYNEQFF.